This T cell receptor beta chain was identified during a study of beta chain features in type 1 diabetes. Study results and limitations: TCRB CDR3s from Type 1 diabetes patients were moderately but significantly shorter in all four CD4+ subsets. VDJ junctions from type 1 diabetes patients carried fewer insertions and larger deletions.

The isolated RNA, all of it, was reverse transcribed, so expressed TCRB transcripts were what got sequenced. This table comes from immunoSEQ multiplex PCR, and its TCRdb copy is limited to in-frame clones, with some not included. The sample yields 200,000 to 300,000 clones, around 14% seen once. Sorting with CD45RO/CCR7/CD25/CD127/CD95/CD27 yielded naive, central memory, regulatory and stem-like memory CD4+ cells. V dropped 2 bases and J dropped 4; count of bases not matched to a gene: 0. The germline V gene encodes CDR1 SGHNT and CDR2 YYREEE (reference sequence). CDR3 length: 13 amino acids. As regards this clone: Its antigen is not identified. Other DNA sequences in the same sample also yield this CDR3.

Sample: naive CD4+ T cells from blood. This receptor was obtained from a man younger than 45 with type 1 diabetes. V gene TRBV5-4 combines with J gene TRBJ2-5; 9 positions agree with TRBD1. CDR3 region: CASSLQGAETQYF. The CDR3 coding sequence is TGTGCCAGCAGCTTACAGGGGGCAGAGACCCAGTACTTC.